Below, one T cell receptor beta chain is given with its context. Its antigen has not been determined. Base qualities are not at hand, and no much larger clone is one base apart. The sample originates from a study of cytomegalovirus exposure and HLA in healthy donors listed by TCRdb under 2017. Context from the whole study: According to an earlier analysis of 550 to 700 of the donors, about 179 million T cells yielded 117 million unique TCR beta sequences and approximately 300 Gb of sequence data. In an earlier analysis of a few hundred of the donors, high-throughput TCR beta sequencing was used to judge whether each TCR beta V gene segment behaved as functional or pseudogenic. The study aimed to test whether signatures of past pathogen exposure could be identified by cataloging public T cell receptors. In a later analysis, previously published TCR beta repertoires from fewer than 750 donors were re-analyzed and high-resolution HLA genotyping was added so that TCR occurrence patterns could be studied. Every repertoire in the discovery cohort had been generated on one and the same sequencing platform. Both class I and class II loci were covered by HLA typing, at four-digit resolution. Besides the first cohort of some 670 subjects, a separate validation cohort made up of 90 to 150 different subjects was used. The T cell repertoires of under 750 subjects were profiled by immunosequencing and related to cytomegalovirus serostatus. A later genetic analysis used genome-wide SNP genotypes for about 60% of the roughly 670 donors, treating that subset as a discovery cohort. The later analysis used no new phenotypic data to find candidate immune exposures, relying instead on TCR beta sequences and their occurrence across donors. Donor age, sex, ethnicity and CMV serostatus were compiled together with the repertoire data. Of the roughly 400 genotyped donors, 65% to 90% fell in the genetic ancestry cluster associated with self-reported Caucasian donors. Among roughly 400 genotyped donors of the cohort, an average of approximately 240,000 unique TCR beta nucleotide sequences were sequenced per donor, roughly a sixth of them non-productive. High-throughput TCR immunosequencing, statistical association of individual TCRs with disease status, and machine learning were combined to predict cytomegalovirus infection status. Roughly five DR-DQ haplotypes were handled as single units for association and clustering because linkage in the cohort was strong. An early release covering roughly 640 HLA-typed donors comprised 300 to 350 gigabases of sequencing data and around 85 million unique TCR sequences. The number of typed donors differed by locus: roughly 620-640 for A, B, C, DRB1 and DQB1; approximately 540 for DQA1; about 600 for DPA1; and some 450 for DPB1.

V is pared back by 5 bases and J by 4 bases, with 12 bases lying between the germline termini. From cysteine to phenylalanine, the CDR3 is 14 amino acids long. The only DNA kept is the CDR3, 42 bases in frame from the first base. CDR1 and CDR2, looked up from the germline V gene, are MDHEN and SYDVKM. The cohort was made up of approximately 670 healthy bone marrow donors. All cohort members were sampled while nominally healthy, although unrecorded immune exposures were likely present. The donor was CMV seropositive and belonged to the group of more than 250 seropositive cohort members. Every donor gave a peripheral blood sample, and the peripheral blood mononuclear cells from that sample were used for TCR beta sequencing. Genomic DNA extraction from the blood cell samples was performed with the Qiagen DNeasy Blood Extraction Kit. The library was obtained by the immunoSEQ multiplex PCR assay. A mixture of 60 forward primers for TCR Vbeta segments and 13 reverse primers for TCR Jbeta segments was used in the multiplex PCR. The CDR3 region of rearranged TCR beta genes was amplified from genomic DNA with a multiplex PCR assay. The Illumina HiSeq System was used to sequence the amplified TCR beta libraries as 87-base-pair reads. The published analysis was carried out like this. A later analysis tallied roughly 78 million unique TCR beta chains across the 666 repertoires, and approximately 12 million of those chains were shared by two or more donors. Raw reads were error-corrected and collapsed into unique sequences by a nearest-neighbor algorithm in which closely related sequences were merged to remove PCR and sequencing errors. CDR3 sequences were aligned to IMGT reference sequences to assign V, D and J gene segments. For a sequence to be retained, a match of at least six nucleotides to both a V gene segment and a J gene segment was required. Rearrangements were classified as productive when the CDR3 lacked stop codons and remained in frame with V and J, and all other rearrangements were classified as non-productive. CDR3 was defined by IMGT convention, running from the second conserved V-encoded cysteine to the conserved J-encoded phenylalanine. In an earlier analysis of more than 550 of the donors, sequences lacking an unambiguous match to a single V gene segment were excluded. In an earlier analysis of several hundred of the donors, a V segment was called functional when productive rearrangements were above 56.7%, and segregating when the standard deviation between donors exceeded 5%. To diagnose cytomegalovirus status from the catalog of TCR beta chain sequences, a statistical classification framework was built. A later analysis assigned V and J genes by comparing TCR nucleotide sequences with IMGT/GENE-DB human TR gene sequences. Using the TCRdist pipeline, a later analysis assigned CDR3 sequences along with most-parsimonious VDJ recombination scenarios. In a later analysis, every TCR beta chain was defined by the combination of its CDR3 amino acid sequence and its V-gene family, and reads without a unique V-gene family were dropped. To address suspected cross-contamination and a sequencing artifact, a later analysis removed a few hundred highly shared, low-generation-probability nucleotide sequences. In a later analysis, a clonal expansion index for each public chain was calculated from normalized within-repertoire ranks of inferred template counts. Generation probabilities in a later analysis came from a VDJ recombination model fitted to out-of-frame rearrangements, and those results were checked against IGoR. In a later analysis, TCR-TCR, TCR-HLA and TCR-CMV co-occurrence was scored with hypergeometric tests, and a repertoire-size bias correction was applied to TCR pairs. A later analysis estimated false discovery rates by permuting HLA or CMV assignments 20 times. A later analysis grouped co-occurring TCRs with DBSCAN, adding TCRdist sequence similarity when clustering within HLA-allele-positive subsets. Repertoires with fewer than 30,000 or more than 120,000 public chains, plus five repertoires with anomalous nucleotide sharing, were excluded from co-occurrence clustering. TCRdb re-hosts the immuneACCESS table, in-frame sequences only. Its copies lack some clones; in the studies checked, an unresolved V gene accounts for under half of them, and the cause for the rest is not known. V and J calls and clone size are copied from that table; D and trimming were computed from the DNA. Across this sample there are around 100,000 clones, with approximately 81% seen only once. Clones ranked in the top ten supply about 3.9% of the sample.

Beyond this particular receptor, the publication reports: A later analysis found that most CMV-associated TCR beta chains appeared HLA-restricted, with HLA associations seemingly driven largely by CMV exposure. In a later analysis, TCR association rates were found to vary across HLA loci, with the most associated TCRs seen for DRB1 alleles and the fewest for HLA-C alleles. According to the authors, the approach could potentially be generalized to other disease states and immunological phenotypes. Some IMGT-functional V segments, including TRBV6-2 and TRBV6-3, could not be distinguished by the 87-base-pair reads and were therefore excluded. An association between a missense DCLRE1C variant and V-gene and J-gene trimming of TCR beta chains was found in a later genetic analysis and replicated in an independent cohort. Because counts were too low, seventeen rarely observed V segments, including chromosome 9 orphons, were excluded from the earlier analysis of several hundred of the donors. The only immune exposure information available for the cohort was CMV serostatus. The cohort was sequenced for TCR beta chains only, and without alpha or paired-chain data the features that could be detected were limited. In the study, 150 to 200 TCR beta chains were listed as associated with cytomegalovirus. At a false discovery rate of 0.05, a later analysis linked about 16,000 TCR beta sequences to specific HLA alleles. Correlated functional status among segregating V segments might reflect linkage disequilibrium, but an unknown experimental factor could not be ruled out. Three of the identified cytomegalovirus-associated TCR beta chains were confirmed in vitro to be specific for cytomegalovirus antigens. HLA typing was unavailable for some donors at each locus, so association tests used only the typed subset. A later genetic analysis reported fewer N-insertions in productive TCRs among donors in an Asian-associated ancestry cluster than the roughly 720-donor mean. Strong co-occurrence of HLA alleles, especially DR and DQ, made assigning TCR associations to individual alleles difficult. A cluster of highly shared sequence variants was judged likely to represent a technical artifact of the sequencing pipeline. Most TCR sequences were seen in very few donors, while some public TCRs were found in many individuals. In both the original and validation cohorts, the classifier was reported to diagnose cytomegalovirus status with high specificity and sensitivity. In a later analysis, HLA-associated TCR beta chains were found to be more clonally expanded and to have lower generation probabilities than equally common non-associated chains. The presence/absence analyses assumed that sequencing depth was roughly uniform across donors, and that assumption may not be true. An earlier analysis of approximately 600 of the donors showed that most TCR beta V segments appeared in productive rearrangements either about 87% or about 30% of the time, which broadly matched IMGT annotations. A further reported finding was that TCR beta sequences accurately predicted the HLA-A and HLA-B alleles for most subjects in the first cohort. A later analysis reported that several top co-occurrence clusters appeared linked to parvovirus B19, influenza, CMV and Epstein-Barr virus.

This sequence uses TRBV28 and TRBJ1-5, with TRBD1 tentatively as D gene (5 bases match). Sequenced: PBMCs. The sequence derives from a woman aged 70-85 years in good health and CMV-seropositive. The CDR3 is CASSLGPGNQPQHF. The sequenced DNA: TGTGCCAGCAGTCTGGGGCCTGGGAATCAGCCCCAGCATTTT.